The rows below give T cell receptor beta chains drawn from one sample of a study of T cell responses to AZD1222 COVID-19 vaccine. Data came from immunoSEQ multiplex PCR; TCRdb stores just in-frame clones and leaves some out. The table shows tens of thousands of clones, with over 75% occurring only once. Specimen: peripheral blood, collected on day 0 of AZD1222 vaccination. These receptors were taken from an adult in good health. The CDR3 runs from the conserved cysteine through the conserved F or W. The D gene is left open where the match is weak. Clone size is given for some rows only: seen once, a few or many times, or a class if the clone is expanded.

size	V	D	J	DNA	CDR3
-	TRBV5-1	TRBD2	TRBJ2-3	TGCGCCAGCAGCTTGACTAGCGGCCCAGATACGCAGTATTTT	CASSLTSGPDTQYF
-	TRBV9	-	TRBJ1-6	TGTGCCAGCAGCGTAGGGAACGGGAATTCACCCCTCCACTTT	CASSVGNGNSPLHF
-	TRBV6-6	TRBD2	TRBJ2-1	TGTGCCAGCAATGACCCTGGCGGGGGCTCCTACAATGAGCAGTTCTTC	CASNDPGGGSYNEQFF
-	TRBV7-2	TRBD1	TRBJ2-3	TGTGCCAGCAGCCCCCGTCTCAGGGGGGATACGCAGTATTTT	CASSPRLRGDTQYF
-	TRBV5-1	-	TRBJ2-1	TGCGCCAGCAGCAAGGACAATGAGCAGTTCTTC	CASSKDNEQFF
-	TRBV6-4	-	TRBJ2-7	TGTGCCAGCCCTAGTACTGCCAGAACGAACGAGCAGTACTTC	CASPSTARTNEQYF
-	TRBV11-2	-	TRBJ2-6	TGTGCCAGCAGCTTAGCCCCCCGGGCCAACGTCCTGACTTTC	CASSLAPRANVLTF
-	TRBV5-4	-	TRBJ1-2	TGTGCCAGCAGATTTACAGGGAACTATGGCTACACCTTC	CASRFTGNYGYTF
-	TRBV29-1	-	TRBJ1-1	TGCAGCGTTGGAAGTCAGACTAGTGATGAAGCTTTCTTT	CSVGSQTSDEAFF
-	TRBV4-1	-	TRBJ1-3	TGCGCCAGCAGCCAAGATTCCCCAGGTGGCTCTGGAAACACCATATATTTT	CASSQDSPGGSGNTIYF
-	TRBV19	TRBD2	TRBJ2-2	TGTGCCAGTAGTGGTAGCGGGGTCACCGGGGAGCTGTTTTTT	CASSGSGVTGELFF
-	TRBV24-1	-	TRBJ1-3	TGTGCCACCGGGTCTGGAAACACCATATATTTT	CATGSGNTIYF
-	TRBV21-1	-	TRBJ1-5	TGTGCCAGCAGCAAACGGGGGTCGGGGGGAGGCTCCAATCAGCCCCAGCATTTT	CASSKRGSGGGSNQPQHF
-	TRBV5-5	-	TRBJ2-3	TGTGCCAGCACCTTAATGGGAGGGGGGATCGATACGCAGTATTTT	CASTLMGGGIDTQYF
-	TRBV5-1	-	TRBJ2-5	TGCGCCAGCAGCGAATCTCGGGAGACCCAGTACTTC	CASSESRETQYF
once	TRBV6-5	-	TRBJ2-7	TGTGCCAGCAGCCAAGCTTACGAGCAGTACTTC	CASSQAYEQYF
-	TRBV5-4	-	TRBJ1-1	TGTGCCAGCAGCTTGTCTATGAACACTGAAGCTTTCTTT	CASSLSMNTEAFF
-	TRBV3-1/TRBV3-2	TRBD1	TRBJ1-2	TGTGCCAGCAGCCAACCGGCCGGGGACAGACTATATGGCTACACCTTC	CASSQPAGDRLYGYTF
-	TRBV14	TRBD2	TRBJ2-1	TGTGCCAGCAGCCGACTAGCGGGGACCTACAATGAGCAGTTCTTC	CASSRLAGTYNEQFF
-	TRBV12-3/TRBV12-4	-	TRBJ1-1	TGTGCCAGCAGTTTGGGGGAAGCTTTCTTT	CASSLGEAFF
-	TRBV5-6	-	TRBJ1-6	TGTGCCAGCAGCTCCGGGACGGTGAATTCACCCCTCCACTTT	CASSSGTVNSPLHF
-	TRBV5-1	-	TRBJ1-2	TGCGCCAGCAGCTTGGGAGGGGAACTTGGCTACACCTTC	CASSLGGELGYTF
-	TRBV28	-	TRBJ1-2	TGTGCCAGCTCCCGGGACAACCAAAGGACCTTC	CASSRDNQRTF
-	TRBV7-3	-	TRBJ2-3	TGTGCCAGCAGCCGGGACTTCTCCGGAGATACGCAGTATTTT	CASSRDFSGDTQYF
-	TRBV28	-	TRBJ2-1	TGTGCCAGCACTTTACCGGGACGGCACAATGAGCAGTTCTTC	CASTLPGRHNEQFF
-	TRBV27	-	TRBJ2-7	TGTGCCAGCAGGGACCCGTCGGCCGGTTCCTACGAGCAGTACTTC	CASRDPSAGSYEQYF
-	TRBV6-5	TRBD1	TRBJ2-7	TGTGCCAGCAGCTTCACCGGGACAGTTTCCTACGAGCAGTACTTC	CASSFTGTVSYEQYF
-	TRBV27	TRBD1	TRBJ1-2	TGTGCCAGCAGGCAACTATCACAGGGGGCCGGGGGCTACACCTTC	CASRQLSQGAGGYTF
-	TRBV7-2	TRBD2	TRBJ2-2	TGTGCCAGCAGCTTATCGGGGACTAGGAACACCGGGGAGCTGTTTTTT	CASSLSGTRNTGELFF